Below are 10 T cell receptor beta chains sequenced from a single sample in a study of blood T cell repertoires in COVID-19. Clones were sequenced by immunoSEQ multiplex PCR, and TCRdb holds only the in-frame ones, with some missing. Seen here are tens of thousands of clones, about 87% observed once, and the top ten hold about 1%. Sequenced sample: peripheral blood. The receptors stem from a human donor in a cohort sampled during active COVID-19.

The CDR3 protein is CPRSGGGRRGYTF. The CDR3 DNA is TGTCCCCGCTCCGGGGGGGGGCGCAGGGGCTACACCTTC. This chain links TRBV2 with TRBJ1-2, with D possibly matching TRBD1 (6 bases). The CDR3 is 13 residues long. Germline V gene lookup returns CDR1 SNHLY and CDR2 FYNNEI.

CDR3 coding DNA: TGTGCCAGCAGTTACTCGACTGCGAACACTGAAGCTTTCTTT. This translates into CASSYSTANTEAFF. V gene TRBV6-5 combines with J gene TRBJ1-1; D unresolved. V lost 0 bases and J lost 1, with 6 bases in between. The CDR3 is 14 residues long. Germline values: CDR1 MNHEY, CDR2 SVGAGI.

The genes are TRBV24-1 and TRBJ2-3, with 10 bases that match TRBD1. This CDR3 comprises 16 residues. V lost 1 base to trimming and J lost 6 bases; unmatched junction nucleotides: 6. Germline V CDR1 and CDR2: KGHDR, SFDVKD. The CDR3 sequence: CATSDFGTGAGDTQYF. In DNA, the CDR3 is TGTGCCACCAGTGATTTTGGGACAGGGGCAGGGGATACGCAGTATTTT.

This CDR3 is CASSFGEGSYEQYF. CDR3 nucleotide sequence: TGTGCCAGCAGTTTCGGGGAGGGCTCCTACGAGCAGTACTTC. V usage is TRBV27 and J usage is TRBJ2-7, with 7 bases identical to TRBD2. This CDR3 is 14 amino acids long. V lost 3 bases and J lost 0; bases outside the gene matches: 2. Per germline, CDR1 MNHEY and CDR2 SMNVEV (reference sequence).

The V gene is TRBV5-1, the J gene TRBJ1-2; possibly TRBD1 for D (6 bases). This CDR3 is built from 14 residues. CDR1 and CDR2 from the germline V gene are SGHRS and YFSETQ. Trimming removed 3 bases from V and 4 bases from J, with 13 bases in between. CDR3 amino acids: CASSSSGVFYGYTF. DNA for the CDR3: TGCGCCAGCAGCTCCTCAGGGGTTTTCTATGGCTACACCTTC.

This chain links TRBV6-1 with TRBJ1-6, with D unresolved. There are 16 residues in the CDR3. V was cut by 4 bases and J by 0 bases, with 10 bases left in between. Germline CDR1 is MNHNS and CDR2 is SASEGT. Here the CDR3 reads CASSVAGSSYNSPLHF. The CDR3, as DNA: TGTGCCAGCAGTGTAGCGGGGAGCTCCTATAATTCACCCCTCCACTTT.

In its sample, this clone was seen a few times. V usage is TRBV12-3 or TRBV12-4 and J usage is TRBJ1-2, with a possible D match to TRBD1 (6 bases). This CDR3 spans 13 amino acids. V lost 5 bases to trimming and J lost 5 bases, with 12 bases between them. The CDR3 nucleotides read TGTGCCAGCAGTCCACGGACAGTGTATGGCTACACCTTC. Amino acid sequence: CASSPRTVYGYTF.

The CDR3 DNA reads TGTGCCAGCAGCACACGGACAGGGGGAAGTGAAAAACTGTTTTTT. Protein: CASSTRTGGSEKLFF. The chain joins TRBV3-1 (or the pseudogene TRBV3-2) to TRBJ1-4; 10 bases align to TRBD1. The CDR3 has 15 amino acids. V was clipped by 5 bases and J by 7 bases; unmatched bases: 7. Germline-derived CDR1 and CDR2 are LGHDT and YNNKEL (reference sequence).

The genes are TRBV2 and TRBJ2-3, with a tentative D call TRBD1 (5 bases). Germline assignment: CDR1 SNHLY and CDR2 FYNNEI. The CDR3 consists of 15 residues. Trimming removed 4 bases from V and 3 bases from J, with 14 bases in between. The CDR3 nucleotides read TGTGCCAGCAGTGTATGGGGCCGTGGAACAGATACGCAGTATTTT. It encodes CASSVWGRGTDTQYF.

The chain employs TRBV30 and TRBJ2-3; 12 bases line up with TRBD2. This CDR3 comprises 20 residues. Germline CDR1 and CDR2: GTSNPN and SVGIG (reference sequence). J lost 1 base, V lost 4 bases, and 18 bases had no gene match. CDR3 protein: CAWNRRASGRGASGTDTQYF. In DNA, the CDR3 is TGTGCCTGGAACCGCCGGGCTAGCGGGAGGGGAGCATCGGGCACAGATACGCAGTATTTT.